At least ten counts were recorded for the clone carrying this T cell receptor beta chain. Its specificity is not known. The V gene's germline CDR1 is SGHRS and CDR2 YFSETQ. The CDR3 has 14 amino acids. V lost 4 bases to trimming and J lost 3 bases, with 10 bases between them. These data are taken from a study of CD8 T cells in ankylosing spondylitis. Study-level results: Disease-linked clones reportedly showed significant enrichment in matched ankylosing spondylitis synovial fluid.

MiXCR, applied by TCRdb to the 5' RACE reads, yields one record per CDR3 protein. The table includes around 23,000 distinct CDR3 sequences, about 15% detected once. The chain carries TRBV5-1 and TRBJ2-2; D is unclear. The clonotype was recovered from a male donor with ankylosing spondylitis or in good health (not recorded which). The specimen was blood. CDR3 nucleotide sequence: TGCGCCAGCAGCCCTACTTTGGACACCGGGGAGCTGTTTTTT. It yields the protein CASSPTLDTGELFF.